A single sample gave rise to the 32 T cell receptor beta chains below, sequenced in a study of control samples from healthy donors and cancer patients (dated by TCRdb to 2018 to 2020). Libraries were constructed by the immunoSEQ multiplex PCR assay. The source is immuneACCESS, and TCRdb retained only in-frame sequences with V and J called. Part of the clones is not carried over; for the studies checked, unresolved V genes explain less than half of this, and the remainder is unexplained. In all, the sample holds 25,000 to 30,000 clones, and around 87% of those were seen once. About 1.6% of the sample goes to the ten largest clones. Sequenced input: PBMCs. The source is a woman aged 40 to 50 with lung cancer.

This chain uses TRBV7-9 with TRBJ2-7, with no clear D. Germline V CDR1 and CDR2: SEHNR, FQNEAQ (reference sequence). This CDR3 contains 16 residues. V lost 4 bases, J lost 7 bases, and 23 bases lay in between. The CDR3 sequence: CASSSITRGWSLEQYF. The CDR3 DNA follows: TGTGCCAGCAGCTCTATCACCAGAGGATGGTCTCTAGAGCAGTACTTC.

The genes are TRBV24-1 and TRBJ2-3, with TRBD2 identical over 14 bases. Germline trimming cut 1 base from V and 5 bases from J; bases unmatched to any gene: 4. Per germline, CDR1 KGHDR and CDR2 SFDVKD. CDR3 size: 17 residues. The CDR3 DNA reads TGTGCCACCAGTGATTTAGGGACTAGCGGGGGAATAGATACGCAGTATTTT. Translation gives CATSDLGTSGGIDTQYF.

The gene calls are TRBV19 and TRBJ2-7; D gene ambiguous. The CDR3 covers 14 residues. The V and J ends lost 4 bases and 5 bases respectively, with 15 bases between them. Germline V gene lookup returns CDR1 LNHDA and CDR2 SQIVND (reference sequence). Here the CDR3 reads CASSTVVGLDEQYF. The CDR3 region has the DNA TGTGCCAGTAGTACCGTTGTGGGGTTGGACGAGCAGTACTTC.

This chain's CDR3 is CASSEAGSGGSYGYTF. The CDR3 DNA reads as TGTGCCAGCAGTGAAGCGGGGTCGGGCGGTTCCTATGGCTACACCTTC. V gene TRBV6-1 combines with J gene TRBJ1-2; D is unclear. This CDR3 spans 16 amino acids. Germline CDR1 MNHNS, CDR2 SASEGT. V was trimmed by 0 bases and J by 4 bases, leaving 15 bases between them.

This CDR3 is CASSLRSGLAGYNEQFF. The CDR3 coding sequence is TGTGCCAGCAGTTTAAGGAGTGGACTAGCGGGATACAATGAGCAGTTCTTC. This rearrangement joins TRBV27 to TRBJ2-1; 12 bases match TRBD2. Trimming removed 2 bases from V and 4 bases from J; junction bases left unmatched: 6. This CDR3 region has 17 residues. CDR1 MNHEY and CDR2 SMNVEV come from the germline V gene (reference sequence).

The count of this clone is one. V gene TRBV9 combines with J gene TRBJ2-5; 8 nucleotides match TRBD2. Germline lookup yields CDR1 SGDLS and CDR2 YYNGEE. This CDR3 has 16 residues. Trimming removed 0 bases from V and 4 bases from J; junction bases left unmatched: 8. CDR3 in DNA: TGTGCCAGCAGCGTAGGAATCGGGGGGGCGGGAGAGACCCAGTACTTC. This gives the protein CASSVGIGGAGETQYF.

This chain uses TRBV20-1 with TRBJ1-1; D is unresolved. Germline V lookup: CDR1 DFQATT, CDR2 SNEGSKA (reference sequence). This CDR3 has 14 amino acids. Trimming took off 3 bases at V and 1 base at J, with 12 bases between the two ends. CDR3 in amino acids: CSASIPASNTEAFF. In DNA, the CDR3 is TGCAGTGCTAGTATACCGGCTTCGAACACTGAAGCTTTCTTT.

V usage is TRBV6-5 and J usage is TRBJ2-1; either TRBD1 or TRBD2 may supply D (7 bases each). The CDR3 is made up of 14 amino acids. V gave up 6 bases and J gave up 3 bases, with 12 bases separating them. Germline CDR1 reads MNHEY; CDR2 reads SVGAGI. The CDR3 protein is CASSRGGFYNEQFF. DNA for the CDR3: TGTGCCAGCAGCAGGGGGGGCTTCTACAATGAGCAGTTCTTC.

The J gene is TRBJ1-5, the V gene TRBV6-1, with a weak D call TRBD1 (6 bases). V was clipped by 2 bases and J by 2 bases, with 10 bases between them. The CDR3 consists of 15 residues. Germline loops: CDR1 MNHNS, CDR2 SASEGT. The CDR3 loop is CASSEFSGGNQPQHF. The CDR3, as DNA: TGTGCCAGCAGTGAATTCTCAGGGGGCAATCAGCCCCAGCATTTT.

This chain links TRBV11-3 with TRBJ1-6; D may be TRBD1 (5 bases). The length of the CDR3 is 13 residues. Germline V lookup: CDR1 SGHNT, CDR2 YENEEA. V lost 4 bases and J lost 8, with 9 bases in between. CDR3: CASSSDSDSPLHF. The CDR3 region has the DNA TGTGCCAGCAGCTCCGACAGCGATTCACCCCTCCACTTT.

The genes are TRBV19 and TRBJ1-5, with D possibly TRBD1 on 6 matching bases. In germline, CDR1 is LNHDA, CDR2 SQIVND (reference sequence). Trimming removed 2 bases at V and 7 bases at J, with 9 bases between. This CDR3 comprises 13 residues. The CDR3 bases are TGTGCCAGTAGTATAAACAGGGCCCAGCCCCAGCATTTT. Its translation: CASSINRAQPQHF.

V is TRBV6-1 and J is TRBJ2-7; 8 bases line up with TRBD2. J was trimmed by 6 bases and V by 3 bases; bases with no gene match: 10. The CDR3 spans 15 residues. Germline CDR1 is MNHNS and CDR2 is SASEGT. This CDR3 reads CASSDRGGLVSEQYF. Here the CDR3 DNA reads TGTGCCAGCAGTGACCGGGGGGGGCTGGTTAGCGAGCAGTACTTC.

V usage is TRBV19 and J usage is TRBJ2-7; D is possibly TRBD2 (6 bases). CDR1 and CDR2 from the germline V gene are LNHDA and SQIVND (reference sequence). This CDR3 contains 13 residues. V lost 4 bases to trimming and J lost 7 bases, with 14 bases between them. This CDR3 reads CASSTGGRVEQYF. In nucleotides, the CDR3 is TGTGCCAGTAGTACCGGAGGGCGGGTTGAGCAGTACTTC. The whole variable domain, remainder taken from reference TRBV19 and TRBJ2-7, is DGGITQSPKYLFRKEGQNVTLSCEQNLNHDAMYWYRQDPGQGLRLIYYSQIVNDFQKGDIAEGYSVSREKKESFPLTVTSAQKNPTAFYLCASSTGGRVEQYFGPGTRLTVT.

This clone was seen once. The CDR3 protein is CASSLDSGGAGNIQYF. In nucleotides, the CDR3 is TGTGCCAGCAGCTTAGATTCCGGGGGGGCCGGAAACATTCAGTACTTC. V usage is TRBV11-3 and J usage is TRBJ2-4; 8 nucleotides match TRBD2. From germline, CDR1 is SGHNT and CDR2 YENEEA. The CDR3 sequence is 16 residues long. Losses at the gene ends were 0 bases for V and 6 bases for J; bases not matched to a gene: 7.

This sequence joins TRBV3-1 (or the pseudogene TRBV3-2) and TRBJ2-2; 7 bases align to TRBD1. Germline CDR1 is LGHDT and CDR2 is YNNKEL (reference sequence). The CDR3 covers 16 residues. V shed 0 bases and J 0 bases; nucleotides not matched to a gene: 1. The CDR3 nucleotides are TGTGCCAGCAGCCAAGAGACAGGGTCGAACACCGGGGAGCTGTTTTTT. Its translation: CASSQETGSNTGELFF.

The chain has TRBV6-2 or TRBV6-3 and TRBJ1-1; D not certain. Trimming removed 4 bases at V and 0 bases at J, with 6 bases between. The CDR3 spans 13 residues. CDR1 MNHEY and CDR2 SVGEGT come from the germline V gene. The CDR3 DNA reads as TGTGCCAGCAGTTTAGGACTGAACACTGAAGCTTTCTTT. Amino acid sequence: CASSLGLNTEAFF.

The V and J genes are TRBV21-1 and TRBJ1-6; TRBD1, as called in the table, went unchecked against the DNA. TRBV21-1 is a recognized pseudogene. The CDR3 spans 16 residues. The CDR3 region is CASSKDGQGGNSPLHF. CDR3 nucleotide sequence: TGTGCCAGCAGCAAAGATGGACAGGGAGGAAATTCACCCCTCCACTTT.

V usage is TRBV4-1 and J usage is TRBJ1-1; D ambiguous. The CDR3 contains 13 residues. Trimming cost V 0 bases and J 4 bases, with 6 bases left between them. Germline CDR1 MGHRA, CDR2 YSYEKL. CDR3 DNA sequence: TGCGCCAGCAGCCAAGATTCGCGCACTGAAGCTTTCTTT. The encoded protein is CASSQDSRTEAFF.

The CDR3, as DNA: TGTGCCACCGACGCGGGCAGGATCTATAATTCACCCCTCCACTTT. It specifies CATDAGRIYNSPLHF. The chain recombines TRBV7-8 with TRBJ1-6; D remains ambiguous. The CDR3 has 15 amino acids. V lost 10 bases, J lost 3 bases, and 16 bases lay in between. From germline, CDR1 is SGHVS and CDR2 FQNEAQ. The full variable domain, in which reference TRBV7-8 and TRBJ1-6 provide the parts outside the CDR3, is GAGVSQSPRYKVAKRGQDVALRCDPISGHVSLFWYQQALGQGPEFLTYFQNEAQLDKSGLPSDRFFAERPEGSVSTLKIQRTQQEDSAVYLCATDAGRIYNSPLHFGNGTRLTVT.

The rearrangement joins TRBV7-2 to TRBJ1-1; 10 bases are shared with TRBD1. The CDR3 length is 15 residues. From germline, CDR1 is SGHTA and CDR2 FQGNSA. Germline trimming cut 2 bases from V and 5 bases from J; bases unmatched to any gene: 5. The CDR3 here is CASSLQGTGVTEAFF. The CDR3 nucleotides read TGTGCCAGCAGCTTACAGGGGACAGGGGTGACTGAAGCTTTCTTT.

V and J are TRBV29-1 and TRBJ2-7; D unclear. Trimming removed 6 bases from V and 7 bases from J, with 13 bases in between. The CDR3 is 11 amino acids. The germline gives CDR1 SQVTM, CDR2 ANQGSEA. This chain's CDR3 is CSVKDESEQYF. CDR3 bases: TGCAGCGTCAAAGATGAGTCGGAGCAGTACTTC.

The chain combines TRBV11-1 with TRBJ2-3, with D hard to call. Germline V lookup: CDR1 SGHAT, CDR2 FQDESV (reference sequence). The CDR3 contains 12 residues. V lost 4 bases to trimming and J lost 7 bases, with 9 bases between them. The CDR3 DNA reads TGTGCCAGCAGCTCCAATTGGAATACGCAGTATTTT. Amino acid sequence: CASSSNWNTQYF.

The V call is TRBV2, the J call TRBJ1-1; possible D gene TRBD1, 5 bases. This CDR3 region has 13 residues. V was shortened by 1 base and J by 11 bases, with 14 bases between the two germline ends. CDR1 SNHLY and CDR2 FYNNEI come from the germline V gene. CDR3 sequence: CASSEGRGRGAFF. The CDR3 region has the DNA TGTGCCAGCAGTGAAGGGCGGGGCCGAGGGGCTTTCTTT.

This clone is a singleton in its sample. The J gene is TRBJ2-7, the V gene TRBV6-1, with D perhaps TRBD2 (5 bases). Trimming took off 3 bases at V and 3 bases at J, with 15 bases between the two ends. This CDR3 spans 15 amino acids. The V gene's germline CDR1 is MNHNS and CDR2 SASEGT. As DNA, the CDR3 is TGTGCCAGCAGTGATATATACAGACTAAGCTACGAGCAGTACTTC. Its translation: CASSDIYRLSYEQYF.

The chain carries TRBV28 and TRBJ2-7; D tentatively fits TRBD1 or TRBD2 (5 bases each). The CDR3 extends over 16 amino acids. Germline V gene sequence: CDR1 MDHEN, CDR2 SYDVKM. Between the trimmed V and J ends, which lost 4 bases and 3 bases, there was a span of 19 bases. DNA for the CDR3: TGTGCCAGCAGTTCCCTAAAGGGGCTAGGACTCTACGAGCAGTACTTC. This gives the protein CASSSLKGLGLYEQYF.

CDR3 residues: CASSPTRGSSGNTIYF. The CDR3 region has the DNA TGTGCCAGCAGCCCTACCAGGGGCAGCTCTGGAAACACCATATATTTT. The rearrangement uses TRBV7-9 and TRBJ1-3; tentatively, D is TRBD1 (6 bases). This CDR3 contains 16 residues. Trimming shortened V by 5 bases and J by 0 bases, and 14 bases separated the two germline ends. Germline V lookup: CDR1 SEHNR, CDR2 FQNEAQ (reference sequence).

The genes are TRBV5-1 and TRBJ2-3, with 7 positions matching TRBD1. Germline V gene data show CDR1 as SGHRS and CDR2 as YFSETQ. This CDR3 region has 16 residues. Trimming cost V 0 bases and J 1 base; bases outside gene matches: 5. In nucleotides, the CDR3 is TGCGCCAGCAGCTTGGAAGACAGGGCCGGCACAGATACGCAGTATTTT. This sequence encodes CASSLEDRAGTDTQYF.

The CDR3 DNA is TGTGCCAGCAGCTTAGACAGCTATCAGCCCCAGCATTTT. It is translated as CASSLDSYQPQHF. The V gene is TRBV7-2, the J gene TRBJ1-5, with D unresolved. Germline V CDR1 and CDR2: SGHTA, FQGNSA. The CDR3 spans 13 residues. V dropped 1 base and J dropped 5 bases, with 6 bases sitting between them.

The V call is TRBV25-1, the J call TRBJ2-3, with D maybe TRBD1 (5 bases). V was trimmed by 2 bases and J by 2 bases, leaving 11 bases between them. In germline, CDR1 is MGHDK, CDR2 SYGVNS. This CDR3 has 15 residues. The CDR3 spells CASSEEDSYTDTQYF. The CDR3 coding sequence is TGTGCCAGCAGTGAAGAAGACAGTTACACAGATACGCAGTATTTT.

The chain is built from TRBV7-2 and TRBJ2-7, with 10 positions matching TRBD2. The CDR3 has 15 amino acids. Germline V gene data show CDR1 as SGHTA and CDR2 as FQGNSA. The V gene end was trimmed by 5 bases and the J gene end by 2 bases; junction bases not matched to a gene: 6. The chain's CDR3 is CASSRSGGAAYEQYF. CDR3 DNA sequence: TGTGCCAGCAGCCGCAGCGGGGGGGCCGCCTACGAGCAGTACTTC.

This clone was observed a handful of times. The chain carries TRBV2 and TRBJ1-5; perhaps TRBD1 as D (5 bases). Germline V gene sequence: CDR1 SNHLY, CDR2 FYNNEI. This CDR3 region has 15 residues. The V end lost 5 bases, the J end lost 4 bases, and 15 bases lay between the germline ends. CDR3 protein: CASSPSGGLNQPQHF. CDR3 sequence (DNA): TGTGCCAGCAGTCCGTCGGGGGGACTTAATCAGCCCCAGCATTTT.

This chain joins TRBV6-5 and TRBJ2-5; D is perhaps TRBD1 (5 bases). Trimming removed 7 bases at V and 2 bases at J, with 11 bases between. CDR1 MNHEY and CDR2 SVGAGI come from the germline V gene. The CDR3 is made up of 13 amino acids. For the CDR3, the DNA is TGTGCCAGCAACTGGAGACAGCAAGAGACCCAGTACTTC. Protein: CASNWRQQETQYF.